The 20 T cell receptor beta chains presented below share a single source sample, sequenced in a study of blood T cell repertoires in COVID-19. TCRdb's table, derived via immunoSEQ multiplex PCR, lists solely in-frame clones and lacks some. This sample yields about 220,000 clones, of which 80% to 90% are seen a single time; about 3% belongs to the top ten. The sequenced sample consisted of PBMCs or T cells enriched from blood (not recorded which). The receptors derive from a woman aged 18 to 35 in a cohort exposed to, infected with or recovered from COVID-19 (not recorded which).

This chain connects TRBV6-5 to TRBJ1-2; no reliable D call. The V gene's germline CDR1 is MNHEY and CDR2 SVGAGI. V lost 4 bases and J 2 bases, leaving 14 bases between the germline ends. There are 15 residues in the CDR3. The CDR3, as DNA: TGTGCCAGCAGTTTCGCGGCGGAGGCCAACTATGGCTACACCTTC. It codes for CASSFAAEANYGYTF.

This rearrangement joins TRBV7-9 to TRBJ2-1; unclear D gene. Looked up from germline, CDR1 is SEHNR and CDR2 is FQNEAQ (reference sequence). The CDR3 has 16 amino acids. Trimming pared 0 bases from V and 0 bases from J, leaving 9 bases between. Here the CDR3 reads CASSLAQYPSYNEQFF. The DNA of the CDR3 is TGTGCCAGCAGCTTAGCCCAGTACCCCTCCTACAATGAGCAGTTCTTC.

This clone was observed a handful of times. This sequence joins TRBV11-3 and TRBJ2-7; D may be TRBD1 (5 bases). The germline V gene has CDR1 SGHNT and CDR2 YENEEA. The germline V and J ends were trimmed by 3 bases and 5 bases, with 14 bases remaining between them. This CDR3 comprises 14 residues. The CDR3 DNA is TGTGCCAGCAGCTTCCAAGGGGTCGGCGACGAGCAGTACTTC. Protein sequence: CASSFQGVGDEQYF.

This clone came up once. This chain links TRBV12-3 or TRBV12-4 with TRBJ2-1; 8 bases fit TRBD2. Trimming took 5 bases from V and 6 from J; bases not matched to a gene: 3. CDR3 length: 13 residues. The CDR3 is CASSPGGANEQFF. The CDR3 coding sequence is TGTGCCAGCAGTCCCGGGGGGGCCAATGAGCAGTTCTTC.

The chain is built from TRBV7-9 and TRBJ1-1, with 12 bases aligning to TRBD1. J lost 1 base, V lost 6 bases, and 3 bases had no gene match. From germline, CDR1 is SEHNR and CDR2 FQNEAQ (reference sequence). The CDR3 is made up of 15 amino acids. CDR3: CASSGTGGPNTEAFF. CDR3 sequence (DNA): TGTGCCAGCAGTGGGACAGGGGGCCCGAACACTGAAGCTTTCTTT.

The chain combines TRBV9 with TRBJ2-5, with a tentative D call TRBD1 (7 bases). The germline gives CDR1 SGDLS, CDR2 YYNGEE. The CDR3 consists of 16 residues. V lost 0 bases and J lost 5, with 17 bases in between. The CDR3 region has the DNA TGTGCCAGCAGCGTAGGGGCAGGGGGACTTGGGGAGACCCAGTACTTC. This translates into CASSVGAGGLGETQYF.

J is TRBJ1-1 and V is TRBV5-5, with 8 bases matching TRBD1. J lost 5 bases, V lost 3 bases, and 12 bases had no gene match. The CDR3 runs 16 residues. In germline, CDR1 is SGHKS, CDR2 YYEKEE (reference sequence). CDR3 residues: CASSSGSGGGGTEAFF. CDR3 DNA sequence: TGTGCCAGCAGCTCTGGGTCAGGGGGCGGTGGGACTGAAGCTTTCTTT.

The gene calls are TRBV19 and TRBJ1-4, with D perhaps matching TRBD1 (6 bases). The CDR3 contains 15 residues. Per germline, CDR1 LNHDA and CDR2 SQIVND (reference sequence). V shed 7 bases and J shed 4 bases, with 16 bases lying between them. The CDR3 sequence is CASTHGQLYNEKLFF. CDR3 DNA: TGTGCCAGTACCCACGGACAGTTGTATAATGAAAAACTGTTTTTT. Supplemented by reference TRBV19 and TRBJ1-4, the full variable domain reads DGGITQSPKYLFRKEGQNVTLSCEQNLNHDAMYWYRQDPGQGLRLIYYSQIVNDFQKGDIAEGYSVSREKKESFPLTVTSAQKNPTAFYLCASTHGQLYNEKLFFGSGTQLSVL.

The chain joins TRBV23-1 to TRBJ2-1, with 7 bases that match TRBD2. TRBV23-1 is noted as an ORF with a role that remains uncertain. The CDR3 is 13 residues long. The ends lost 8 bases at V and 8 bases at J; junction bases unmatched: 9. The CDR3 region has the DNA TGCGCCAGCTATGGCGGGAGCTCTGATGAGCAGTTCTTC. Amino acids: CASYGGSSDEQFF.

J is TRBJ2-1 and V is TRBV7-6; 7 positions agree with TRBD1. CDR1 and CDR2 (germline): SGHVS, FNYEAQ. The J segment lost 4 bases and the V segment lost 1 base, leaving 4 bases of the junction unmatched. The CDR3 spans 15 residues. The CDR3 sequence is CASSLGGTAYNEQFF. The CDR3 region has the DNA TGTGCCAGCAGCTTAGGGGGGACAGCGTACAATGAGCAGTTCTTC. Variable domain in full (rest from reference TRBV7-6 and TRBJ2-1): GAGVSQSPRYKVTKRGQDVALRCDPISGHVSLYWYRQALGQGPEFLTYFNYEAQQDKSGLPNDRFSAERPEGSISTLTIQRTEQRDSAMYRCASSLGGTAYNEQFFGPGTRLTVL.

The CDR3 nucleotides read TGTGCCAGCAGCTTAGTGGACAGACGTTCAAATGGCTACACCTTC. Protein: CASSLVDRRSNGYTF. The rearrangement joins TRBV5-8 to TRBJ1-2; D might be TRBD1 (6 bases). Germline V gene data show CDR1 as SGHTS and CDR2 as YDEGEE. The ends were cut back, 2 bases at V and 6 bases at J, with 17 bases in the middle. The CDR3 consists of 15 residues. Drawing the rest from reference TRBV5-8 and TRBJ1-2, the complete variable domain is EAGVTQSPTHLIKTRGQQATLRCSPISGHTSVYWYQQALGLGLQFLLWYDEGEERNRGNFPPRFSGRQFPNYSSELNVNALELEDSALYLCASSLVDRRSNGYTFGSGTRLTVV.

CDR3 bases: TGTGCCAGTAGTACCTTCAGGTCCGCCATGAACACTGAAGCTTTCTTT. It codes for CASSTFRSAMNTEAFF. The chain combines TRBV19 with TRBJ1-1, with D hard to call. The CDR3 has 16 amino acids. Trimming removed 4 bases from V and 0 bases from J, with 15 bases in between. The germline gives CDR1 LNHDA, CDR2 SQIVND (reference sequence).

This clone was observed once. V gene TRBV6-5 combines with J gene TRBJ2-3; D possibly corresponds to TRBD1 (5 bases). The CDR3 runs to 14 residues. V gave up 7 bases and J gave up 4 bases, with 15 bases separating them. The germline CDR1 and CDR2 sequences are MNHEY and SVGAGI. This CDR3 is CASTPVGEADTQYF. The CDR3 DNA sequence: TGTGCCAGCACCCCCGTAGGGGAAGCAGATACGCAGTATTTT.

The chain uses TRBV28 and TRBJ1-6, with D maybe TRBD1 (5 bases). V lost 1 base and J lost 5, with 9 bases in between. This CDR3 is 15 amino acids long. CDR1 and CDR2 (germline): MDHEN, SYDVKM. The CDR3 DNA follows: TGTGCCAGCAGTTTATTTCAGGGAAATAATTCACCCCTCCACTTT. It is translated as CASSLFQGNNSPLHF.

This chain joins TRBV5-4 and TRBJ2-3; TRBD2 matches 10 bases. Germline CDR1 is SGHNT and CDR2 is YYREEE (reference sequence). V was clipped by 4 bases and J by 5 bases; unmatched bases: 1. This CDR3 has 13 residues. The CDR3 sequence: CASSQREGDTQYF. The CDR3 nucleotides read TGTGCCAGCAGCCAGCGGGAGGGAGATACGCAGTATTTT.

The chain links TRBV5-5 to TRBJ1-5, with D perhaps TRBD1 (6 bases). The CDR3 contains 16 residues. V was trimmed by 5 bases and J by 2 bases, leaving 17 bases between them. The germline CDR1 and CDR2 sequences are SGHKS and YYEKEE (reference sequence). Here the CDR3 DNA reads TGTGCCAGCAGGCCTGGGGGGGGCGAGGGCAATCAGCCCCAGCATTTT. Amino acids: CASRPGGGEGNQPQHF.

The CDR3 sequence: CASSYFGEEQYF. For the CDR3, the DNA is TGTGCCAGCAGTTACTTCGGGGAAGAGCAGTACTTC. V gene TRBV6-5 combines with J gene TRBJ2-7; weak D call: TRBD2 (5 bases). Germline V lookup: CDR1 MNHEY, CDR2 SVGAGI. This CDR3 spans 12 amino acids. Trimming shortened V by 1 base and J by 7 bases, and 8 bases separated the two germline ends.

J is TRBJ1-5 and V is TRBV11-2, with D unresolved. V lost 3 bases to trimming and J lost 7 bases, with 7 bases between them. CDR1 is SGHAT and CDR2 is FQNNGV in the germline V gene. The CDR3 totals 12 residues. As DNA, the CDR3 is TGTGCCAGCAGCTTCCGGGGACAGCCCCAGCATTTT. Translated: CASSFRGQPQHF.

The chain carries TRBV13 and TRBJ1-1; TRBD1 agrees at 10 bases. Germline assignment: CDR1 PRHDT and CDR2 FYEKMQ (reference sequence). V lost 4 bases and J lost 1; bases outside the gene matches: 3. This CDR3 is built from 15 residues. CDR3 sequence (DNA): TGTGCCAGCAGCTCGACAGGGGGCAAGAACACTGAAGCTTTCTTT. It is translated as CASSSTGGKNTEAFF. Full variable domain (remainder filled in from reference TRBV13 and TRBJ1-1): AAGVIQSPRHLIKEKRETATLKCYPIPRHDTVYWYQQGPGQDPQFLISFYEKMQSDKGSIPDRFSAQQFSDYHSELNMSSLELGDSALYFCASSSTGGKNTEAFFGQGTRLTVV.

The chain couples TRBV10-1 to TRBJ2-3, with 10 positions matching TRBD2. V was pared by 7 bases and J by 6 bases, with 19 bases of the junction left unmatched. The CDR3 length is 18 residues. Germline V gene lookup returns CDR1 WNHNN and CDR2 SYGVQD (reference sequence). The CDR3 loop is CASTKTLAGDVDLDTQYF. CDR3 DNA: TGCGCCAGCACTAAAACTCTAGCGGGAGACGTAGATCTGGATACGCAGTATTTT.